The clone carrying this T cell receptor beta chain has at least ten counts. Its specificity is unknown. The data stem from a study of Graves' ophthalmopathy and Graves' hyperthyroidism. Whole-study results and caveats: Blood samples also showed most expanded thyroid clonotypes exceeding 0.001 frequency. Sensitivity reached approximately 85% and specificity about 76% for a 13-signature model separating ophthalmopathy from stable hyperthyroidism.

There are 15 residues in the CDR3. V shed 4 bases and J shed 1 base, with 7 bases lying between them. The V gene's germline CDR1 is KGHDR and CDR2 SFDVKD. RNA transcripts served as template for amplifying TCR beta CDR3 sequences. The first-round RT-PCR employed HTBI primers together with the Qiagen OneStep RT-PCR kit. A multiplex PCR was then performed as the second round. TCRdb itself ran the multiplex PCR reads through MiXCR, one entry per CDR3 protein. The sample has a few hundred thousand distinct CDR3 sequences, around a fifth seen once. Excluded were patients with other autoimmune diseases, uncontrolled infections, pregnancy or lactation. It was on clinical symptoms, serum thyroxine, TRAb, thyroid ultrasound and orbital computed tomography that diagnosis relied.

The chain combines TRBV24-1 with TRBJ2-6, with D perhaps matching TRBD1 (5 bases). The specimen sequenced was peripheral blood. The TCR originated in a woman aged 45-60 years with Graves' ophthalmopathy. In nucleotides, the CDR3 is TGTGCCACCAGTGACCCAGGGTCTGGGGCCAACGTCCTGACTTTC. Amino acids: CATSDPGSGANVLTF.